The clone carrying this TCR beta chain was seen at least ten times. Researchers took RNA transcripts and amplified the TCR beta CDR3 regions from them. HTBI primers were employed in a first-round RT-PCR of the TCR CDR3. TCRdb processed the multiplex PCR reads anew with MiXCR; each CDR3 protein has one entry. The table shows 450,000 to 650,000 distinct CDR3 sequences, with more than 13% occurring only once. This sample is part of a study of T cells in Graves' hyperthyroidism and ophthalmopathy. Study summary: Peripheral blood specimens were obtained at initial diagnosis, prior to any treatment.

The germline V gene has CDR1 MNHEY and CDR2 SMNVEV (reference sequence). The CDR3 runs to 15 residues. Trimming removed 5 bases at V and 1 base at J, with 14 bases between. The chain carries TRBV27 and TRBJ1-1; TRBD1 is a possible D gene (5 bases). The sequenced sample was blood. The receptor's source is a woman between 18 and 30 years old with Graves' ophthalmopathy. DNA for the CDR3: TGTGCCAGCAGTGCATGGGGACGGGGGAACACTGAAGCTTTCTTT. It encodes CASSAWGRGNTEAFF.